The source of this TCR beta chain is a study of glioma-infiltrating T cells (dated by TCRdb to 2016 to 2018). Some background on the complete study: The study sequenced TCR alpha- and beta-chain repertoires from glioma tissue, from non-neoplastic brain tissue and from matched peripheral blood mononuclear cells. Three low-grade glioma patients, roughly eight primary glioblastoma patients, and three non-glioma patients who contributed non-neoplastic brain tissue made up the paired cohort. To measure divergence between tissue and blood T-cell populations, each tissue-infiltrating repertoire was compared with the peripheral blood repertoire of the same patient.

The iRepertoire nested amplicon-rescue multiplex PCR (arm-PCR) platform was used to amplify TCR alpha and beta CDR3 regions from RNA. The input for one-step reverse transcription and amplification was 100-400 ng of tissue mRNA or PBMC total RNA. After bead purification, a secondary multiplex PCR added Illumina adapters, and libraries were gel-purified between 200 and 400 bp. The libraries contained internal 6-nucleotide barcodes that were used for demultiplexing. Sequencing of the libraries was done on an Illumina MiSeq using 2x220 or 2x250 nucleotide paired-end reads. The paper's processing steps were these. Paired reads were merged using FLASH 1.2.11 and aligned with BWA-MEM to the GRCh37 human genome, and TRA and TRB reads were then extracted. V and J assignment used an IMGT-derived reference of cassette sequences and CDR3 motifs that included pseudogenes. Reads were translated in three frames, and productive CDR3s were defined as those with a C...FGXG motif and no stop codons. Clonotypes were defined as unique combinations of V-J cassette pair and CDR3 amino acid sequence. Filtering of reads was based on Hamming distance, with the threshold set by the sequence error rate of each sample in mapped regions. The public reads were reprocessed in TCRdb via fastp at Q25 and MiXCR, keeping in-frame beta chains. Rows matching on CDR3 protein sequence are summarized as one entry with the most common DNA and genes. The V and J calls follow TCRdb's processing rather than the paper's. The sample table lists around 140,000 distinct CDR3 sequences, roughly two fifths of them with a count of one. 20% to 25% of the sample belongs to the ten largest clones.

In the germline V gene (reference sequence), CDR1 corresponds to MNHEY and CDR2 to SMNVEV. V and J are truncated by 3 bases and 0 bases respectively, leaving an intervening sequence of 9 bases. Taken from cysteine to phenylalanine, the CDR3 has 15 residues. The read is trimmed to its CDR3 DNA, 45 bases read in frame from base 1. Concerning this clonotype: The target of this receptor is not known. Base-call qualities are not available, and no considerably larger clone is one nucleotide away.

Overall study outcomes, separate from this receptor: Group comparisons rested on small numbers: three non-neoplastic, three low-grade glioma and roughly eight glioblastoma patients. VJ-independent divergence between tissue and blood was below expectation in non-neoplastic patients but above expectation in all gliomas, especially low-grade gliomas. Tissue and blood shared very few CDR3 sequences, a result attributed to high CDR3 diversity and limited sampling.

The rearranged segments are TRBV27 and TRBJ2-1; the D gene assignment is ambiguous. The sample taken for sequencing was glioma tissue, nonneoplastic brain tissue, or PBMCs (not recorded which). The TCR originated in a human donor with low-grade glioma or glioblastoma, undergoing nonglioma brain surgery, or in good health (not recorded which). The CDR3 in this case is CASSFGLYSYNEQFF. The DNA is as follows: TGTGCCAGCAGTTTTGGTCTATACTCCTACAATGAGCAGTTCTTC.